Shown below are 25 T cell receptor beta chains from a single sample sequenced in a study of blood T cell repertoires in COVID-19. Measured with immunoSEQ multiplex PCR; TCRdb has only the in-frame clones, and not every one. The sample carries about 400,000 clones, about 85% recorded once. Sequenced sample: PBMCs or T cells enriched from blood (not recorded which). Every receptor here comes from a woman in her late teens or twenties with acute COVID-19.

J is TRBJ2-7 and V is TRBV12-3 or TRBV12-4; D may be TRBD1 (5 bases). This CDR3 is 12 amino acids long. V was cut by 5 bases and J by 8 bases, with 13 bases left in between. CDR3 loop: CASSPHRIKQYF. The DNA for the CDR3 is TGTGCCAGCAGTCCCCACAGGATAAAGCAGTACTTC.

This CDR3 reads CASSDIAPGNTIYF. CDR3 nucleotide sequence: TGTGCCAGCAGTGATATAGCGCCGGGAAACACCATATATTTT. The rearrangement joins TRBV2 to TRBJ1-3; D uncertain. The CDR3 runs 14 residues. CDR1 and CDR2 from the germline V gene are SNHLY and FYNNEI. The ends were cut back, 3 bases at V and 4 bases at J, with 10 bases in the middle.

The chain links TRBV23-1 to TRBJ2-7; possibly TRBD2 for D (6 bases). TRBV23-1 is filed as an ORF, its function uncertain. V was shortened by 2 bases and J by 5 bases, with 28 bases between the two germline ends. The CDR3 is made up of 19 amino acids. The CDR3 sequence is CASSQRDFNPGRDMNEQYF. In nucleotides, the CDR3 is TGCGCCAGCAGTCAAAGGGACTTTAACCCGGGACGAGATATGAACGAGCAGTACTTC.

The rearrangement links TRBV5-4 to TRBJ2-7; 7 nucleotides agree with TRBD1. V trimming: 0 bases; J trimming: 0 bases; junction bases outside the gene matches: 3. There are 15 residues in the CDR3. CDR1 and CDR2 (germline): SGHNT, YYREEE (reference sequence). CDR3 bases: TGTGCCAGCAGCTTGGTAGGGGGCGGCTCCTACGAGCAGTACTTC. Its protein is CASSLVGGGSYEQYF.

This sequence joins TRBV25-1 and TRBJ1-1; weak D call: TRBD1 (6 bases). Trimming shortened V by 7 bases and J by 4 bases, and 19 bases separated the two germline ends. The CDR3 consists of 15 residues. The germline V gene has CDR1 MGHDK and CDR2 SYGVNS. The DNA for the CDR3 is TGTGCCAGCAAAGCGACCGGACAGAAGAGCACTGAAGCTTTCTTT. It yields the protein CASKATGQKSTEAFF.

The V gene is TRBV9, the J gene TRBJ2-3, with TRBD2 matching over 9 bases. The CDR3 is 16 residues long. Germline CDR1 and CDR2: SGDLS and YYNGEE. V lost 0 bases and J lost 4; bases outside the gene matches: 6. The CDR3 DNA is TGTGCCAGCAGCGTAGGCGAGCGGGAGGTCCCAGATACGCAGTATTTT. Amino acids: CASSVGEREVPDTQYF.

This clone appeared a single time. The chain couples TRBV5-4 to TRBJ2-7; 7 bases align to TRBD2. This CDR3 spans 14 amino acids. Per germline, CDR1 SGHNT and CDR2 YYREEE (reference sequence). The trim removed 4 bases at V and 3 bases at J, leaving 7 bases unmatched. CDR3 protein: CASSTTSLNYEQYF. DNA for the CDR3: TGTGCCAGCAGCACGACTAGCCTAAACTACGAGCAGTACTTC. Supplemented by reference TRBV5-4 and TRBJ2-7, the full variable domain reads ETGVTQSPTHLIKTRGQQVTLRCSSQSGHNTVSWYQQALGQGPQFIFQYYREEENGRGNFPPRFSGLQFPNYSSELNVNALELDDSALYLCASSTTSLNYEQYFGPGTRLTVT.

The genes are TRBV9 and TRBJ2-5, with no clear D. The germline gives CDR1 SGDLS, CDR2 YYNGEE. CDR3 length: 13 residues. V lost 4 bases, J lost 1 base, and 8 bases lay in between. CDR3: CASSFSAQETQYF. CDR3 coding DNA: TGTGCCAGCAGCTTCAGTGCCCAAGAGACCCAGTACTTC.

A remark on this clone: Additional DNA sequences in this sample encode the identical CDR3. The CDR3 is CASSPDRNYGYTF. CDR3 DNA: TGTGCCAGCTCACCCGACAGAAACTATGGCTACACCTTC. The chain recombines TRBV18 with TRBJ1-2; D perhaps matches TRBD1 (5 bases). Trimming took off 3 bases at V and 2 bases at J, with 7 bases between the two ends. The CDR3 runs 13 residues. CDR1 and CDR2 (germline): KGHSH, LQKENI.

The CDR3 sequence: CASSGGFRTNEKLFF. As DNA, the CDR3 is TGTGCCAGCAGTGGTGGGTTCAGGACTAATGAAAAACTGTTTTTT. The chain couples TRBV27 to TRBJ1-4; D gene ambiguous. The CDR3 covers 15 residues. The V and J ends lost 5 bases and 2 bases respectively, with 12 bases between them. CDR1 and CDR2 from the germline V gene are MNHEY and SMNVEV (reference sequence).

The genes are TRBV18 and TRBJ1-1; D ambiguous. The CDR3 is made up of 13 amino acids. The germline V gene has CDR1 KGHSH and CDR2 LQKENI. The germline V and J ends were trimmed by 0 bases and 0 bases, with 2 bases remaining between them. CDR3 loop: CASSPPMNTEAFF. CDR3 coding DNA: TGTGCCAGCTCACCACCCATGAACACTGAAGCTTTCTTT. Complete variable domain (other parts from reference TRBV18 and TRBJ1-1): NAGVMQNPRHLVRRRGQEARLRCSPMKGHSHVYWYRQLPEEGLKFMVYLQKENIIDESGMPKERFSAEFPKEGPSILRIQQVVRGDSAAYFCASSPPMNTEAFFGQGTRLTVV.

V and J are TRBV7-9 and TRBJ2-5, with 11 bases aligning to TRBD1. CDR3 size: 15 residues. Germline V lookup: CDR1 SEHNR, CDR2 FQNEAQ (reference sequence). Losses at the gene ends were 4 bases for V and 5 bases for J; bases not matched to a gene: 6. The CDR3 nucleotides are TGTGCCAGCAGCTCCGGACAGGGGGCTGAGGAGACCCAGTACTTC. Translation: CASSSGQGAEETQYF.

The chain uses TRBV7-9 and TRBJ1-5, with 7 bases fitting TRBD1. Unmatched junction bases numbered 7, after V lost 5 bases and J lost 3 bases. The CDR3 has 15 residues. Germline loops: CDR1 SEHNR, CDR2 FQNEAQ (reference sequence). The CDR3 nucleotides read TGTGCCAGCAGCCCCGGGGACAGACCCAATCAGCCCCAGCATTTT. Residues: CASSPGDRPNQPQHF.

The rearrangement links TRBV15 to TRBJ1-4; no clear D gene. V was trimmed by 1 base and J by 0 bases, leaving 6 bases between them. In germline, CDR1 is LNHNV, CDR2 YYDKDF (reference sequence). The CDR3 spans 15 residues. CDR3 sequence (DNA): TGTGCCACCAGCAGAGTCCCTGCAACTAATGAAAAACTGTTTTTT. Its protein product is CATSRVPATNEKLFF. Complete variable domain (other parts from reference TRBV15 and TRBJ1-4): DAMVIQNPRYQVTQFGKPVTLSCSQTLNHNVMYWYQQKSSQAPKLLFHYYDKDFNNEADTPDNFQSRRPNTSFCFLDIRSPGLGDTAMYLCATSRVPATNEKLFFGSGTQLSVL.

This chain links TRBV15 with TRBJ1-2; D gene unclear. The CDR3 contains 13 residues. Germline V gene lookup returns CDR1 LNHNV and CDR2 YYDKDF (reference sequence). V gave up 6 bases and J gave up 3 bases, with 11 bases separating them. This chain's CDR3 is CATSILSYYGYTF. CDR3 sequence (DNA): TGTGCCACCAGTATCCTGTCCTACTATGGCTACACCTTC. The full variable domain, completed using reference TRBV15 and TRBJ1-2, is DAMVIQNPRYQVTQFGKPVTLSCSQTLNHNVMYWYQQKSSQAPKLLFHYYDKDFNNEADTPDNFQSRRPNTSFCFLDIRSPGLGDTAMYLCATSILSYYGYTFGSGTRLTVV.

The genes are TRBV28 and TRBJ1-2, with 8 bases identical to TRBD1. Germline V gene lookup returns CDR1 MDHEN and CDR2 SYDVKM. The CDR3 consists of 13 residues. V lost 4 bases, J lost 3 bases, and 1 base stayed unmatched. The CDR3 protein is CASSWGQDYGYTF. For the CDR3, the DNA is TGTGCCAGCAGTTGGGGACAGGACTATGGCTACACCTTC.

The CDR3 bases are TGTGCCAGCAGTTTCTCTAGGACAGACTATGGCTACACCTTC. Its protein product is CASSFSRTDYGYTF. The chain recombines TRBV28 with TRBJ1-2, with D possibly TRBD1 on 6 matching bases. The V gene's germline CDR1 is MDHEN and CDR2 SYDVKM. Trimming pared 3 bases from V and 3 bases from J, leaving 11 bases between. The CDR3 is 14 residues long.

The CDR3 spells CASSQEYGGGKAFF. Written as DNA, the CDR3 is TGCGCCAGCAGCCAAGAATACGGCGGGGGGAAAGCTTTCTTT. The chain has TRBV4-1 and TRBJ1-1; weak D call: TRBD1 (5 bases). CDR1 and CDR2 from the germline V gene are MGHRA and YSYEKL. There are 14 residues in the CDR3. The V end was cut by 0 bases, the J end by 9 bases, with 14 bases between.

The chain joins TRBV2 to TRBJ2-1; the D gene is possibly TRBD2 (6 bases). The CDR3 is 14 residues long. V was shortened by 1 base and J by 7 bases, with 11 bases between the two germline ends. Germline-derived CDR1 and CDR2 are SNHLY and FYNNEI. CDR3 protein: CASSEGKGRNEQFF. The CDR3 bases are TGTGCCAGCAGTGAAGGGAAGGGGAGGAATGAGCAGTTCTTC.

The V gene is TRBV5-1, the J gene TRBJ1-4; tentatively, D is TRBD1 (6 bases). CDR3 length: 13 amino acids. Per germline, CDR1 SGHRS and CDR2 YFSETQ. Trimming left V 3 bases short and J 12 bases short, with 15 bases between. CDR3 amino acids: CASSSPGQIELFF. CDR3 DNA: TGCGCCAGCAGCTCTCCTGGACAGATTGAACTGTTTTTT.

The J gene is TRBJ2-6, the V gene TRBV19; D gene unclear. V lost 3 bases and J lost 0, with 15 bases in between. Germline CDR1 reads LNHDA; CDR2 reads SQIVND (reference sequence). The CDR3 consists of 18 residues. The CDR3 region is CASSIPRPTFSGANVLTF. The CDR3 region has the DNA TGTGCCAGTAGTATCCCCAGGCCAACTTTCTCTGGGGCCAACGTCCTGACTTTC.

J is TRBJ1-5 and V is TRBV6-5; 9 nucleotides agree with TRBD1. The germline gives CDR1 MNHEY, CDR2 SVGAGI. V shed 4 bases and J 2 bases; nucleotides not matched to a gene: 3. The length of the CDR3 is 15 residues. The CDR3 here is CASSSGQGGNQPQHF. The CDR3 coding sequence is TGTGCCAGCAGTTCGGGACAGGGAGGCAATCAGCCCCAGCATTTT.

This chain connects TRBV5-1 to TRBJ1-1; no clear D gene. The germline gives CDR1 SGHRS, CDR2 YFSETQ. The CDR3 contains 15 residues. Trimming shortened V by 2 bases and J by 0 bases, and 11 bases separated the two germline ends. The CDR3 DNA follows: TGCGCCAGCAGCTTCGGGTCGGCAATGAACACTGAAGCTTTCTTT. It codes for CASSFGSAMNTEAFF.

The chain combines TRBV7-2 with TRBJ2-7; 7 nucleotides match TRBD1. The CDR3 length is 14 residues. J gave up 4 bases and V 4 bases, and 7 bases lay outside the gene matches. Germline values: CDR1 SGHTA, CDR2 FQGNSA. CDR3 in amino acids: CASSWRQGAYEQYF. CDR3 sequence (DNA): TGTGCCAGCAGCTGGAGACAGGGAGCGTACGAGCAGTACTTC.

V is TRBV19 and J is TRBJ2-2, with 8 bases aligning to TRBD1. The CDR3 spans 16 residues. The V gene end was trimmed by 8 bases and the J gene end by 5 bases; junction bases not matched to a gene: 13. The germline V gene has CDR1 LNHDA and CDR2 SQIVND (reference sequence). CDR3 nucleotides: TGTGCCAGTTCCCGTATCGACAGGGGAGAAACCGGGGAGCTGTTTTTT. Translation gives CASSRIDRGETGELFF.